These 14 T cell receptor beta chains were all obtained from the same sample, sequenced in a study of T-cell reconstitution after alpha-beta-depleted transplantation in children. Preparation of the TCRbeta library was carried out with unique molecular identifiers. TCRdb independently ran MiXCR on the PCR reads; one entry per CDR3 protein. This sample yields about 170,000 distinct CDR3 sequences, of which around 10% are seen a single time; approximately 13% belongs to the top ten. Sample: PBMCs, taken before TCRalphabeta/CD19-depleted stem cell transplant. The source is a boy aged 2 to 10 with acute myeloid leukemia, due to receive a stem cell transplant.

The sample holds many counts of this clonotype. The rearrangement links TRBV12-3 or TRBV12-4 to TRBJ2-2; D uncertain. The CDR3 spans 16 residues. The ends were cut back, 7 bases at V and 1 base at J, with 16 bases in the middle. CDR3 region: CASTQAWVMNTGELFF. The CDR3 nucleotides read TGTGCCAGCACCCAGGCCTGGGTGATGAACACCGGGGAGCTGTTTTTT.

Remarks on this clonotype: A clone one base away is much larger, so this may be a read error. The V gene is TRBV5-1, the J gene TRBJ2-7; tentatively, D is TRBD2 (5 bases). Germline lookup yields CDR1 SGHRS and CDR2 YFSETQ. The CDR3 has 12 amino acids. CDR3 DNA sequence: TGCGCCAGCACCTTGTACGGGGACGAGCAGTACTTC. It codes for CASTLYGDEQYF. Drawing the rest from reference TRBV5-1 and TRBJ2-7, the complete variable domain is KAGVTQTPRYLIKTRGQQVTLSCSPISGHRSVSWYQQTPGQGLQFLFEYFSETQRNKGNFPGRFSGRQFSNSRSEMNVSTLELGDSALYLCASTLYGDEQYFGPGTRLTVT.

In its sample, this clonotype was seen many times. The chain is built from TRBV7-8 and TRBJ2-3; 9 bases are shared with TRBD2. CDR3 length equals 15 residues. Germline trimming cut 11 bases from V and 3 bases from J; bases unmatched to any gene: 12. The germline gives CDR1 SGHVS, CDR2 FQNEAQ. Written as DNA, the CDR3 is TGTGCCCTTATCTGGCTAGCGGGGAGAACAGATACGCAGTATTTT. Encoded protein: CALIWLAGRTDTQYF. The full variable domain, in which reference TRBV7-8 and TRBJ2-3 provide the parts outside the CDR3, is GAGVSQSPRYKVAKRGQDVALRCDPISGHVSLFWYQQALGQGPEFLTYFQNEAQLDKSGLPSDRFFAERPEGSVSTLKIQRTQQEDSAVYLCALIWLAGRTDTQYFGPGTRLTVL.

The table lists this clonotype with many counts. The chain employs TRBV3-1 and TRBJ2-7; tentatively, D is TRBD2 (6 bases). Germline CDR1 reads LGHDT; CDR2 reads YNNKEL (reference sequence). Trimming removed 2 bases from V and 3 bases from J, with 11 bases in between. CDR3 length: 14 amino acids. CDR3 coding DNA: TGTGCCAGCAGCCAATCGTTTAGCGGCTACGAGCAGTACGTC. Translating gives CASSQSFSGYEQYV.

This clonotype appeared many times. The V gene is TRBV7-9, the J gene TRBJ1-1; D might be TRBD1 (5 bases). The CDR3 extends over 17 amino acids. Germline V gene data show CDR1 as SEHNR and CDR2 as FQNEAQ (reference sequence). V was cut by 1 base and J by 3 bases, with 18 bases left in between. In nucleotides, the CDR3 is TGTGCCAGCAGCTTAGGCTCCCCGAGGGGTAAGGACACTGAAGCTTTCTTT. Translating gives CASSLGSPRGKDTEAFF.

There are many counts of this clonotype. The CDR3 DNA sequence: TGTGCCAGCAGTTTAGCTAGCCCACGTAGCACAGATACGCAGTATTTT. It translates to CASSLASPRSTDTQYF. This chain uses TRBV27 with TRBJ2-3; perhaps TRBD2 as D (5 bases). This CDR3 region has 16 residues. The germline V gene has CDR1 MNHEY and CDR2 SMNVEV (reference sequence). Trimming removed 2 bases at V and 0 bases at J, with 12 bases between.

This clonotype was observed at least ten times. The chain carries TRBV6-1 and TRBJ2-5; unclear D gene. CDR3 length equals 12 residues. Per the germline V gene, CDR1 is MNHNS and CDR2 is SASEGT. The V gene lost 4 bases and the J gene lost 8 bases, with 11 bases spanning the gap. The CDR3 region is CASSASTLTQYF. The CDR3 DNA follows: TGTGCCAGCAGTGCCTCTACCCTTACCCAGTACTTC.

This clonotype turned up a few times. The chain couples TRBV10-1 to TRBJ1-5, with 7 nucleotides matching TRBD1. The CDR3 extends over 16 amino acids. Germline V CDR1 and CDR2: WNHNN, SYGVQD (reference sequence). V dropped 4 bases and J dropped 0; count of bases not matched to a gene: 6. The CDR3 here is CASSGGDSDSNQPQHF. DNA for the CDR3: TGCGCCAGCAGTGGGGGGGACAGCGATAGCAATCAGCCCCAGCATTTT.

This clonotype was counted ten times or more. The chain links TRBV20-1 to TRBJ1-4; TRBD1 matches at 7 bases. There are 13 residues in the CDR3. J was trimmed by 5 bases and V by 6 bases; bases with no gene match: 6. Germline lookup yields CDR1 DFQATT and CDR2 SNEGSKA (reference sequence). The chain's CDR3 is CSASGQTNEKLFF. In DNA, the CDR3 is TGCAGTGCCTCGGGACAGACAAATGAAAAACTGTTTTTT.

There are many counts of this clonotype. The chain uses TRBV21-1 and TRBJ1-4. TRBV21-1 is given as a pseudogene. The CDR3 contains 16 residues. This CDR3 is CASGQGWVATNEKLFF. The CDR3 DNA reads TGTGCCAGCGGCCAAGGGTGGGTCGCAACTAATGAAAAACTGTTTTTT.

This clonotype was detected many times. V gene TRBV9 combines with J gene TRBJ2-7, with TRBD2 matching over 9 bases. CDR3 length equals 12 residues. CDR1 is SGDLS, CDR2 YYNGEE, per germline. CDR3 in amino acids: CASGSGGYEQYF. CDR3 bases: TGTGCATCCGGTAGCGGGGGCTACGAGCAGTACTTC.

This clonotype was recorded at least ten times. CDR3 DNA sequence: TGCAGCGTTGAGGGACGGTTTGCGGGGTCGTACAATGAGCAGTTCTTC. Protein product: CSVEGRFAGSYNEQFF. The chain is built from TRBV29-1 and TRBJ2-1; a possible D gene is TRBD2 (6 bases). Trimming took 3 bases from V and 4 from J, leaving 19 bases between them. Germline-derived CDR1 and CDR2 are SQVTM and ANQGSEA. This CDR3 comprises 16 residues.

Ten or more counts support this clonotype. The chain combines TRBV4-1 with TRBJ2-3, with 8 bases matching TRBD1. CDR1 is MGHRA, CDR2 YSYEKL, per germline. V lost 7 bases to trimming and J lost 4 bases; unmatched junction nucleotides: 13. CDR3 length: 16 amino acids. The CDR3: CASTNQDRDKSDTQYF. For the CDR3, the DNA is TGCGCCAGCACCAACCAGGACAGGGATAAATCAGATACGCAGTATTTT.

This clonotype was seen ten or more times. This rearrangement joins TRBV5-1 to TRBJ2-3, with a tentative D call TRBD2 (6 bases). CDR1 SGHRS and CDR2 YFSETQ come from the germline V gene. CDR3 length: 14 amino acids. V was cut by 0 bases and J by 3 bases, with 8 bases left in between. The CDR3 spells CASSLDGRTDTQYF. The CDR3 bases are TGCGCCAGCAGCTTGGACGGGAGAACAGATACGCAGTATTTT.